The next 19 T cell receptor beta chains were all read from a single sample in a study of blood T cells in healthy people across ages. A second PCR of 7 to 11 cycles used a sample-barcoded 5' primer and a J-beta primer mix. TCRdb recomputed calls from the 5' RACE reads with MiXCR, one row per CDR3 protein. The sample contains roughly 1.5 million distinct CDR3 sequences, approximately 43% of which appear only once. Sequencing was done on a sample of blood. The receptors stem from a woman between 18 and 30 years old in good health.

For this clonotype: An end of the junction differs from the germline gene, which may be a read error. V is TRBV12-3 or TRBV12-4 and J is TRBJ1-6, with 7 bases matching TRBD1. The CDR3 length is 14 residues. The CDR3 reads CARRTTGVGSPLHF. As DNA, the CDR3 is TGTGCCCGCAGAACAACAGGGGTTGGTTCACCCCTCCACTTT.

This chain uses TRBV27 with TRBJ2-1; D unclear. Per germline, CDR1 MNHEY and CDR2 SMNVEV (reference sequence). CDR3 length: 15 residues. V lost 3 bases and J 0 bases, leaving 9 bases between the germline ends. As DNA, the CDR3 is TGTGCCAGCAGTTTCGCCGACCGCTCCTACAATGAGCAGTTCTTC. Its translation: CASSFADRSYNEQFF.

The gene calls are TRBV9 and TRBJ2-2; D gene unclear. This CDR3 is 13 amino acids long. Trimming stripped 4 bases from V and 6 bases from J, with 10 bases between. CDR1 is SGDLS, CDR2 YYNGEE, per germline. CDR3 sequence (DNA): TGTGCCAGCAGCCCCTGGGCGTCCGGGGAGCTGTTTTTT. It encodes CASSPWASGELFF.

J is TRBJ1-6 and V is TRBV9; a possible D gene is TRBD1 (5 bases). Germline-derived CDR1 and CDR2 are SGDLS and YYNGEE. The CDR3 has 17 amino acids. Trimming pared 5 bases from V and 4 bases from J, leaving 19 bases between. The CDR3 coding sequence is TGTGCCAGCAGTGAGGGACCTCCCTGGGTGTATAATTCACCCCTCCACTTT. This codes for CASSEGPPWVYNSPLHF. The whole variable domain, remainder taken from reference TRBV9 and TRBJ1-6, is DSGVTQTPKHLITATGQRVTLRCSPRSGDLSVYWYQQSLDQGLQFLIQYYNGEERAKGNILERFSAQQFPDLHSELNLSSLELGDSALYFCASSEGPPWVYNSPLHFGNGTRLTVT.

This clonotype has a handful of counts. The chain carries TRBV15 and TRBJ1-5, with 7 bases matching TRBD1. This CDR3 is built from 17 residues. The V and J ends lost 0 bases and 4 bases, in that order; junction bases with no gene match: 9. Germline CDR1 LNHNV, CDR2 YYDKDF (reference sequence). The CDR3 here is CATSRDSTGNRNQPQHF. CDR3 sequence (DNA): TGTGCCACCAGCAGAGATTCGACAGGGAATCGTAATCAGCCCCAGCATTTT. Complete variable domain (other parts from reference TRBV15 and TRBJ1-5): DAMVIQNPRYQVTQFGKPVTLSCSQTLNHNVMYWYQQKSSQAPKLLFHYYDKDFNNEADTPDNFQSRRPNTSFCFLDIRSPGLGDTAMYLCATSRDSTGNRNQPQHFGDGTRLSIL.

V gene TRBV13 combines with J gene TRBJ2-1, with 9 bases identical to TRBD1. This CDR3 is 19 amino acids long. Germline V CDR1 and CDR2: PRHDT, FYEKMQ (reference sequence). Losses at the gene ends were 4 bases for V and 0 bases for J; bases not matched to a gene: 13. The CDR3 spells CASSSPGQGETSSYNEQFF. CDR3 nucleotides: TGTGCCAGCAGCTCCCCGGGACAGGGAGAAACAAGCTCCTACAATGAGCAGTTCTTC.

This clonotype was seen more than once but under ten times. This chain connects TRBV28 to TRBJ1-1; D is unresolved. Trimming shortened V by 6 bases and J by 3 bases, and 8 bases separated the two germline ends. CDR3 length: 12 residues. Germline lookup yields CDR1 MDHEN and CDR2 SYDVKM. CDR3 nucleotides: TGTGCCAGCAGCCGCCGCTACACTGAAGCTTTCTTT. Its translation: CASSRRYTEAFF.

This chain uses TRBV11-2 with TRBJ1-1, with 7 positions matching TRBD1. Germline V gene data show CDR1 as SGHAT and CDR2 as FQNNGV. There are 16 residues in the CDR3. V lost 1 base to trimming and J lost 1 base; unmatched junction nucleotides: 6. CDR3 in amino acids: CASSLGIGGRNTEAFF. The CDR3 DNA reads TGTGCCAGCAGCTTAGGGATAGGGGGCCGGAACACTGAAGCTTTCTTT. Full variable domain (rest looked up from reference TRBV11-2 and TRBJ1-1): EAGVAQSPRYKIIEKRQSVAFWCNPISGHATLYWYQQILGQGPKLLIQFQNNGVVDDSQLPKDRFSAERLKGVDSTLKIQPAKLEDSAVYLCASSLGIGGRNTEAFFGQGTRLTVV.

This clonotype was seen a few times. The CDR3 loop reads CASSFNPLSLSSYEQYF. The CDR3 nucleotides are TGTGCCAGCAGCTTTAATCCCCTCTCACTAAGCTCCTACGAGCAGTACTTC. The chain employs TRBV7-9 and TRBJ2-7, with D unclear. V gave up 3 bases and J gave up 0 bases, with 18 bases separating them. Per the germline V gene, CDR1 is SEHNR and CDR2 is FQNEAQ (reference sequence). The CDR3 length is 17 residues.

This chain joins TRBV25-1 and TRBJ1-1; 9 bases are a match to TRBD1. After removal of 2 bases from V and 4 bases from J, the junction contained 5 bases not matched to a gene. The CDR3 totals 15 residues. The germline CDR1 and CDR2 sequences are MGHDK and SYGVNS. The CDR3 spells CASSEITGGSTEAFF. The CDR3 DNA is TGTGCCAGCAGTGAAATAACAGGGGGCTCCACTGAAGCTTTCTTT.

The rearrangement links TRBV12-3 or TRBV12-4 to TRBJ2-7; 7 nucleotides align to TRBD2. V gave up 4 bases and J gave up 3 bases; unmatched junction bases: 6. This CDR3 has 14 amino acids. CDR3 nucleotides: TGTGCCAGCAGTTGGGCTAGCGGAGGCTACGAGCAGTACTTC. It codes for CASSWASGGYEQYF.

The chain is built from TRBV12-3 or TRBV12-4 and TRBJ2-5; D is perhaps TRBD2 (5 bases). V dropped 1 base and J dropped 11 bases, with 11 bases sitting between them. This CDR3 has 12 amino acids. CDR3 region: CASSLEAVEQYF. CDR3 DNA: TGTGCCAGCAGTTTAGAAGCGGTTGAGCAGTACTTC.

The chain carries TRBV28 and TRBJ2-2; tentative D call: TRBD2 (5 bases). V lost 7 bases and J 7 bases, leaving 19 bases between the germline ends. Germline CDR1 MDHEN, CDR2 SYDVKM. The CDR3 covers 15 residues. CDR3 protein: CASMDGIPYLGELFF. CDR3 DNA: TGTGCCAGCATGGACGGGATCCCATACCTCGGGGAGCTGTTTTTT.

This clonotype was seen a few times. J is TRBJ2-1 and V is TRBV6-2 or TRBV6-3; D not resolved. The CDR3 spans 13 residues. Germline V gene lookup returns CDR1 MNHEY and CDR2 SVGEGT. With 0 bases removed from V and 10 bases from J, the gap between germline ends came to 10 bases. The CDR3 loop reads CASSYSMYGEQFF. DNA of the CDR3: TGTGCCAGCAGTTACTCGATGTATGGAGAGCAGTTCTTC.

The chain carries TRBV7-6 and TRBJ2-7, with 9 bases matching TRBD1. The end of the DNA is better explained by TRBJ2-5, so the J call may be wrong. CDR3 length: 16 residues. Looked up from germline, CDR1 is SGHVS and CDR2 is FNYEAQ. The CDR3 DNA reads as TGTGCCAGCAGCATGGCACCGGGACAGGGAATGGAGACCCAGTACTTC. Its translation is CASSMAPGQGMETQYF.

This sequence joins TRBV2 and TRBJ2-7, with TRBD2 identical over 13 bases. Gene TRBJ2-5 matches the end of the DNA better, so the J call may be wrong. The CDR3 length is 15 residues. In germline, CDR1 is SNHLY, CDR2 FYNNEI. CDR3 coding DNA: TGTGCCAGCACCGGACTAGCGGGGGCTCAAGAGACCCAGTACTTC. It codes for CASTGLAGAQETQYF.

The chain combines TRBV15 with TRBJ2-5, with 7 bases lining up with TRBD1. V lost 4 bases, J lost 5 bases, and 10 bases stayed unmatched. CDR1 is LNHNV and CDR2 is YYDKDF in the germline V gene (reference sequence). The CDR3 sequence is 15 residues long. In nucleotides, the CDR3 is TGTGCCACCAGCATCCACAGGGGCGCAGGGGAGACCCAGTACTTC. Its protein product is CATSIHRGAGETQYF.

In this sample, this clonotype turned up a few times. DNA for the CDR3: TGTGCCAGCAGTTTTGGGGACAGGGGCTCCTACGAGCAGTACTTC. Its protein product is CASSFGDRGSYEQYF. The chain couples TRBV12-3 or TRBV12-4 to TRBJ2-7; 10 bases agree with TRBD1. The junction had 2 bases not matched to a gene; V was cut back by 3 bases and J by 0 bases. This CDR3 has 15 residues.

CDR3 region: CASSPDGTGELFF. Written as DNA, the CDR3 is TGTGCCAGCTCACCAGACGGCACCGGGGAGCTGTTTTTT. The V gene is TRBV18, the J gene TRBJ2-2; D gene uncertain. The CDR3 has 13 amino acids. The V and J ends lost 2 bases and 4 bases respectively, with 5 bases between them. Germline assignment: CDR1 KGHSH and CDR2 LQKENI.